This paragraph covers one T cell receptor beta chain sequence. It has no known antigen specificity. Base qualities were left out, and no much larger clone turns up one base away. Whole blood was collected in K2EDTA tubes by collaborating institutions according to the institutions' own protocols. For TCRbeta analysis, collaborators shipped samples in one of three forms: frozen whole blood, isolated PBMCs, or DNA extracted from either of those sample types. As encoded in the germline V gene, CDR1 is SGDLS while CDR2 is YYNGEE. The CDR3, cysteine through phenylalanine, is 15 amino acids long. Of all the DNA, just the CDR3 is kept, 45 bases in frame from base 1. The germline V and J ends show losses of 3 bases and 10 bases respectively, and no gene match explains 12 bases of the junction. This entry comes from a study of blood T cell repertoires in COVID-19 (dated by TCRdb to 2018 to 2020). Regarding the complete study: Samples from collaborators originated in the United States, Italy and Spain and spanned both the acute and convalescent phases of COVID-19. The material from the prospective study consisted of cDNA or gDNA derived from T cells, B-cell-depleted T cells, or PBMCs. The dataset comprised deeply sampled blood TCRbeta repertoires from subjects exposed to, actively infected with, or recovered from COVID-19. The repertoires were released in a freely available public database intended as a resource for research on the immune response to SARS-CoV-2. The samples were drawn from the first 160 participants of the ongoing ImmuneRACE study and from some 1,300 subjects provided by 6 global collaborators. A de-identified subject ID, COVID-19 status, age in years and sex were almost always included in the sample metadata. Where HLA class I and class II types were available, the types were taken from metadata supplied by the sample provider, not from assay-based typing. Study-wide conclusions, independent of this receptor: The amount of clinical and demographic metadata varied by source and participant and was provided uncurated.

TCRbeta CDR3 regions were amplified from genomic DNA using the immunoSEQ Assay, a bias-controlled multiplex PCR. From the authors' description of their analysis: The number of nucleated cells in each sample was estimated from the amplification of reference gene primers within the assay. To quantify the absolute abundance of each unique TCRbeta CDR3 rearrangement, sequence reads were collapsed and filtered. For each sample, productive Simpson clonality was calculated by taking the square root of Simpson's diversity index across productive rearrangements. In its TCRdb copy, this immuneACCESS table keeps in-frame sequences only and misses some clones. Where compared with another copy, unresolved V genes explain less than half of these, and the others have no known cause. V, J and clone size are those of that table, while D and trimming were read from the DNA. The sample profile shows 60,000 to 70,000 clones; less than 90% of them were found once. Of the sample, over 2.5% falls within the top ten clones.

Input material: peripheral blood. The TCR comes from an elderly man with acute or convalescent COVID-19. The chain uses TRBV9 and TRBJ2-1, and 8 junctional nucleotides match TRBD2. This receptor has the CDR3 CASSGFKAGEREQFF. The nucleotide sequence reads TGTGCCAGCAGCGGATTCAAAGCGGGAGAGAGGGAGCAGTTCTTC.